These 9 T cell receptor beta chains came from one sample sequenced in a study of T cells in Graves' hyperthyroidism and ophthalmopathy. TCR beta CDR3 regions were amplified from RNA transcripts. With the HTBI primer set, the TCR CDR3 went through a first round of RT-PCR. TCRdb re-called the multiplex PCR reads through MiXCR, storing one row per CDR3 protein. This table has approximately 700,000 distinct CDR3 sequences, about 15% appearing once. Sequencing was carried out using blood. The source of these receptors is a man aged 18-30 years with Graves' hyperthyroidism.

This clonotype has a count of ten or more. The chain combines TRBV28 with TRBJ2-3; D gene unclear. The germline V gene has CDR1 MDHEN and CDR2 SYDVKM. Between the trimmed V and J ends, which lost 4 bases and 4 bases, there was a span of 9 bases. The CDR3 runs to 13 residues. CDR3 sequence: CASSSTGADTQYF. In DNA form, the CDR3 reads TGTGCCAGCAGTTCGACTGGAGCAGATACGCAGTATTTT. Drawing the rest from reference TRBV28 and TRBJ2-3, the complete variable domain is DVKVTQSSRYLVKRTGEKVFLECVQDMDHENMFWYRQDPGLGLRLIYFSYDVKMKEKGDIPEGYSVSREKKERFSLILESASTNQTSMYLCASSSTGADTQYFGPGTRLTVL.

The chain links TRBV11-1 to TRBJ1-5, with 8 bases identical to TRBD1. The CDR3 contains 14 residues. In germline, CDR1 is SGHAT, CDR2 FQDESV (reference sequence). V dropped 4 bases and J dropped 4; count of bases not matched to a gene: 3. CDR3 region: CASSSRDRNQPQHF. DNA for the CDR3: TGTGCCAGCAGCTCCCGGGACAGGAATCAGCCCCAGCATTTT.

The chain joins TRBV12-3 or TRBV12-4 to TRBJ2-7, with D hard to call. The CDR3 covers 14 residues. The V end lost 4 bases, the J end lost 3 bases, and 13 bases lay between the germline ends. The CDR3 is CASSSSDGYYEQYF. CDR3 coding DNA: TGTGCCAGCAGTTCATCGGACGGATACTACGAGCAGTACTTC.

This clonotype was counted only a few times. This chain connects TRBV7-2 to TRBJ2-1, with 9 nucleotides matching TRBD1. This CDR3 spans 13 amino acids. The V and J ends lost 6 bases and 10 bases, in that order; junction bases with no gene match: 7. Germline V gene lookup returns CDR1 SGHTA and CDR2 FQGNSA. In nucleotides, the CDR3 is TGTGCCAGCAGGTGGACAGGGGCCCGAGAGCAGTTCTTC. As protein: CASRWTGAREQFF.

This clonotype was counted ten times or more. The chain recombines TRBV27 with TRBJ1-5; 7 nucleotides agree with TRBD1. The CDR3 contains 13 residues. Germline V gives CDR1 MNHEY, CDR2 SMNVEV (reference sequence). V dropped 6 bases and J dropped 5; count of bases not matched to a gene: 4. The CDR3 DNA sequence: TGTGCCAGCAGCCACGGACAGGATCAGCCCCAGCATTTT. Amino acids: CASSHGQDQPQHF.

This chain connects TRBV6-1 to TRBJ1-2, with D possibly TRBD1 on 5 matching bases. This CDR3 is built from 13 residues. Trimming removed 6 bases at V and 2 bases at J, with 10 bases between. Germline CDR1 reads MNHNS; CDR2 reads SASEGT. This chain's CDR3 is CASRTDLNYGYTF. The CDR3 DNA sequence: TGTGCCAGCAGGACAGACTTAAACTATGGCTACACCTTC.

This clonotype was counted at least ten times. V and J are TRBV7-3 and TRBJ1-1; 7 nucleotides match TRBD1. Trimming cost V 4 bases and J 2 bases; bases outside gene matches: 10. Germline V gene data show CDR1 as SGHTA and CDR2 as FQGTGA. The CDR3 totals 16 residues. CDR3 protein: CASSSRTGRANTEAFF. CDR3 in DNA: TGTGCCAGCAGCTCCCGGACAGGTCGGGCTAACACTGAAGCTTTCTTT.

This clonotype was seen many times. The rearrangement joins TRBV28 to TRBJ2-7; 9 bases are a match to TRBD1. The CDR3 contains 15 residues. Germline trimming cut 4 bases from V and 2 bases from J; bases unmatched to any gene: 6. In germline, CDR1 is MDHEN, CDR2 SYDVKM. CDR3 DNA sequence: TGTGCCAGCAGTTCAAGGGACAGGGCCACCTACGAGCAGTACTTC. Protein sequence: CASSSRDRATYEQYF.

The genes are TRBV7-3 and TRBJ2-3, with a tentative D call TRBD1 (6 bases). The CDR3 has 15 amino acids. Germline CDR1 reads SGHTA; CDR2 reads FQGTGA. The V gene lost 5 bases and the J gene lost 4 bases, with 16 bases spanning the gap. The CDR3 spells CASSPLHQGPDTQYF. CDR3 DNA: TGTGCCAGCAGCCCCCTCCATCAGGGGCCAGATACGCAGTATTTT.